This T cell receptor (beta chain) was found in a study of T-cell memory formation after mild COVID-19. CDR1 is SGHTA and CDR2 is FQGNSA in the germline V gene. CDR3 size: 15 residues. V lost 4 bases to trimming and J lost 10 bases; unmatched junction nucleotides: 10. This clonotype appeared once. TCRdb fed the 5' RACE reads into MiXCR, producing one record per CDR3 protein. The repertoire holds under 250,000 distinct CDR3 sequences, with approximately 9% as singletons. The specimen sequenced was PBMCs or a T cell subset sorted from them (not recorded which). The clonotype was recovered from a young man who had mild COVID-19 (a few samples of this study predate the infection). Cell type and time point are not known. The V call is TRBV7-2, the J call TRBJ1-6; TRBD1 matches at 7 bases. This CDR3 is CASSWSTGWNSPLHF. The CDR3 bases are TGTGCCAGCAGCTGGTCGACAGGGTGGAACTCACCCCTCCACTTT. Using reference TRBV7-2 and TRBJ1-6 for the parts outside the CDR3, the full variable domain is GAGVSQSPSNKVTEKGKDVELRCDPISGHTALYWYRQSLGQGLEFLIYFQGNSAPDKSGLPSDRFSAERTGGSVSTLTIQRTQQEDSAVYLCASSWSTGWNSPLHFGNGTRLTVT.